This T cell receptor (beta chain) was captured by sequencing in a study of blood T cell repertoires in COVID-19. The overall study: COVID-19 samples collected from the United States, Italy and Spain covered acute and convalescent phases.

Some clones are missing from TCRdb's copy, which holds only in-frame ones; the method was immunoSEQ multiplex PCR. The sample has under 450,000 clones, approximately 90% seen once. This clone was observed a few times. What was sequenced was PBMCs or T cells enriched from blood (not recorded which). The clonotype originates from a woman in her forties who had been exposed to COVID-19.

In nucleotides, the CDR3 is TGTGCCAGTAGTATACGAGCAGGGAACTTTTATAGCAATCAGCCCCAGCATTTT. Encoded protein: CASSIRAGNFYSNQPQHF. The genes are TRBV19 and TRBJ1-5; weak D call: TRBD1 (5 bases). V dropped 2 bases and J dropped 0 bases, with 17 bases sitting between them. The length of the CDR3 is 18 residues. CDR1 is LNHDA and CDR2 is SQIVND in the germline V gene (reference sequence).